This T cell receptor beta chain was recovered during a study of blood T cell repertoires in COVID-19. Whole-study context: Acute and convalescent COVID-19 samples came from the United States, Italy and Spain.

In the source study's methods: Estimation of nucleated cell counts relied on the amplification of reference gene primers. Profiled with immunoSEQ multiplex PCR; TCRdb holds only in-frame clones, not every one. V and J calls plus clone size are reproduced from that table; the DNA served to infer D and trimming. The data hold tens of thousands of clones, with 86% observed a single time. This TCR was recovered from an elderly woman with acute or convalescent COVID-19. The sample taken for sequencing was peripheral blood.

DNA of the CDR3: TGTGCCAGCAGTTCTGAAGGGGACAGAAGGGGCTACGAGCAGTACTTC. Translation gives CASSSEGDRRGYEQYF. V gene TRBV28 combines with J gene TRBJ2-7, with TRBD1 matching over 7 bases. This CDR3 is built from 16 residues. Germline CDR1 reads MDHEN; CDR2 reads SYDVKM. The V segment lost 4 bases and the J segment 3 bases; nucleotides outside the gene matches: 12.